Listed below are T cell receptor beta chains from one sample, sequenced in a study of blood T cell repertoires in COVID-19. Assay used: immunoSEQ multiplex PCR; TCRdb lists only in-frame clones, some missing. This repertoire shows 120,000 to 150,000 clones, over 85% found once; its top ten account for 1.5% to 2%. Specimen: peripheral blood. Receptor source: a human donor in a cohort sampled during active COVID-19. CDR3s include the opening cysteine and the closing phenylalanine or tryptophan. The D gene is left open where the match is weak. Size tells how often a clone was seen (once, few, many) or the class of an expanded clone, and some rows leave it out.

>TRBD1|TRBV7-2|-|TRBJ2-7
CASTQGADEQYF
TGTGCCAGCACCCAGGGGGCGGACGAGCAGTACTTC
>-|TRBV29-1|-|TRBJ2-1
CSAPGRRNEQFF
TGCAGCGCCCCCGGCAGGCGCAATGAGCAGTTCTTC
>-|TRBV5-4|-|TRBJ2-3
CASSLGPGTSSTDTQYF
TGTGCCAGCAGCTTGGGGCCTGGGACTTCTAGCACAGATACGCAGTATTTT
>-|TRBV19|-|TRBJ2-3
CASSSRRRGITDTQYF
TGTGCCAGTAGTTCCCGTCGCCGGGGAATCACAGATACGCAGTATTTT
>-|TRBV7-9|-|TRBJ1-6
CASSLAIGQGGNSPLHF
TGTGCCAGCAGCTTAGCCATCGGGCAGGGTGGTAATTCACCCCTCCACTTT
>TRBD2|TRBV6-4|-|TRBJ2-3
CASSDSSGGTDTQYF
TGTGCCAGCAGTGACTCTAGCGGGGGCACAGATACGCAGTATTTT
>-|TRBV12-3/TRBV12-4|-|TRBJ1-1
CASRGHGADEAFF
TGTGCCAGCAGGGGACATGGAGCCGATGAAGCTTTCTTT
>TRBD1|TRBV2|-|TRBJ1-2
CASRELRQGRSGYTF
TGTGCCAGCAGGGAGCTTAGACAGGGAAGGTCTGGCTACACCTTC
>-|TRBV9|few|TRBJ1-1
CASSVTGMNTEAFF
TGTGCCAGCAGCGTAACAGGGATGAACACTGAAGCTTTCTTT
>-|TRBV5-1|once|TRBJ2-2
CASSPQGNTGELFF
TGCGCCAGCAGCCCTCAGGGGAACACCGGGGAGCTGTTTTTT
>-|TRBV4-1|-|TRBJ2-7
CASSRSATSYEQYF
TGCGCCAGCAGCCGGAGCGCAACGTCCTACGAGCAGTACTTC
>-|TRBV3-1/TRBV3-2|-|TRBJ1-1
CASSRAGMNTEAFF
TGTGCCAGCAGCCGAGCAGGGATGAACACTGAAGCTTTCTTT
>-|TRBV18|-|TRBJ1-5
CASNQSPPGNSNQPQHF
TGTGCCAGCAATCAATCACCGCCGGGGAATAGCAATCAGCCCCAGCATTTT
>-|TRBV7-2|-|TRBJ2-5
CASSLVRRGPGETQYF
TGTGCCAGCAGCTTAGTGAGGCGGGGGCCCGGAGAGACCCAGTACTTC
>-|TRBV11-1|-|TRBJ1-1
CASSLASVGRDTEAFF
TGTGCCAGCAGCTTAGCCTCGGTAGGGAGGGACACTGAAGCTTTCTTT
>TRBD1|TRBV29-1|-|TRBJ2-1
CSVTGDEQFF
TGCAGCGTCACAGGGGATGAGCAGTTCTTC
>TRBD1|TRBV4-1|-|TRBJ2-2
CASSHRIPGQGNTGELFF
TGCGCCAGCAGCCACAGAATACCGGGACAGGGGAACACCGGGGAGCTGTTTTTT
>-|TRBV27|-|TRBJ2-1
CASRPGPYYNEQFF
TGTGCCAGCAGACCGGGTCCTTACTACAATGAGCAGTTCTTC
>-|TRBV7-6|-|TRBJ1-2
CASSLSPDYGYTF
TGTGCCAGCAGCTTATCGCCGGACTATGGCTACACCTTC
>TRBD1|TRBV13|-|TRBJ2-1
CASSLASGQNYNEQFF
TGTGCCAGCAGCTTAGCCTCGGGACAGAATTACAATGAGCAGTTCTTC
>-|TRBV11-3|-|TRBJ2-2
CASSRIIASGELFF
TGTGCCAGCAGCCGGATAATAGCCAGCGGGGAGCTGTTTTTT
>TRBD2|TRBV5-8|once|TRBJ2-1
CASSLGTSGYNEQFF
TGTGCCAGCAGCTTGGGGACTAGTGGCTACAATGAGCAGTTCTTC
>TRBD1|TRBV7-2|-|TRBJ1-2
CASSTPGQGRDGYTF
TGTGCCAGCAGCACTCCGGGACAGGGGAGGGACGGCTACACCTTC
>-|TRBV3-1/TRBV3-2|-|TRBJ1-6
CASSQTDRRNSPLHF
TGTGCCAGCAGCCAAACCGACAGGAGAAATTCACCCCTCCACTTT
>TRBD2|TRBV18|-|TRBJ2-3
CASSPPLAGASTDTQYF
TGTGCCAGCTCACCACCTCTAGCGGGGGCTAGCACAGATACGCAGTATTTT
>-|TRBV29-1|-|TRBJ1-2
CSVEVVPGSSYGYTF
TGCAGCGTTGAAGTTGTCCCGGGGTCGAGCTATGGCTACACCTTC
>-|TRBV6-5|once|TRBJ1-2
CASRGGGYGYTF
TGTGCCAGCAGGGGGGGTGGTTATGGCTACACCTTC
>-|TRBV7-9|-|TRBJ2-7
CASSAVVSYEQYF
TGTGCCAGCAGCGCGGTTGTGTCGTACGAGCAGTACTTC
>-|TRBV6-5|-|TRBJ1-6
CASIQNAVKTLHF
TGTGCCAGCATACAGAATGCAGTTAAGACCCTCCACTTT
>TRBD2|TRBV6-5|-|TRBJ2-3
CASSPGGADTQYF
TGTGCCAGCAGTCCCGGGGGGGCAGATACGCAGTATTTT
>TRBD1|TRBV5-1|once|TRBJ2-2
CASSLAQGVAGELFF
TGCGCCAGCAGCTTGGCACAGGGGGTCGCCGGGGAGCTGTTTTTT
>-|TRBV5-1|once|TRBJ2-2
CASSEGNTGELFF
TGCGCCAGCTCGGAGGGGAACACCGGGGAGCTGTTTTTT
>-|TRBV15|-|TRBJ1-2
CRLGRGDGYTF
TGCCGTCTGGGGCGGGGGGATGGCTACACCTTC
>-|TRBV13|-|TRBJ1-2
CASSLLISGAYYGYTF
TGTGCCAGCAGCTTATTGATTTCAGGGGCATATTATGGCTACACCTTC
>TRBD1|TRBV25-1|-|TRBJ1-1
CASRKEGGRTEAFF
TGTGCCAGCAGAAAGGAAGGGGGCAGGACTGAAGCTTTCTTT
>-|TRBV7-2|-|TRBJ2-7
CASSHTHEGGYEQYF
TGTGCCAGCAGCCACACTCACGAGGGAGGTTACGAGCAGTACTTC
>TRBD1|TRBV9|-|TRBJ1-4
CASSPGDSREKLFF
TGTGCCAGCAGCCCAGGGGACAGTAGGGAAAAACTGTTTTTT
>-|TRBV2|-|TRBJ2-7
CASSALEGPFSYEQYF
TGTGCCAGCAGTGCCCTAGAAGGTCCCTTTAGCTACGAGCAGTACTTC
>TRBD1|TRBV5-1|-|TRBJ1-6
CASSPEGQGAGSPLHF
TGCGCCAGCAGCCCTGAGGGACAGGGGGCCGGATCACCCCTCCACTTT
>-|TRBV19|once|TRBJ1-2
CASSIGEARYGYTF
TGTGCCAGTAGTATCGGGGAAGCCCGCTATGGCTACACCTTC
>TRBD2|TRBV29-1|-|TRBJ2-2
CSVVRAGDTGELFF
TGCAGCGTCGTGAGGGCGGGGGACACCGGGGAGCTGTTTTTT
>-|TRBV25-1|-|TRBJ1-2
CASPDSNYGYTF
TGTGCCAGTCCGGACAGTAACTATGGCTACACCTTC